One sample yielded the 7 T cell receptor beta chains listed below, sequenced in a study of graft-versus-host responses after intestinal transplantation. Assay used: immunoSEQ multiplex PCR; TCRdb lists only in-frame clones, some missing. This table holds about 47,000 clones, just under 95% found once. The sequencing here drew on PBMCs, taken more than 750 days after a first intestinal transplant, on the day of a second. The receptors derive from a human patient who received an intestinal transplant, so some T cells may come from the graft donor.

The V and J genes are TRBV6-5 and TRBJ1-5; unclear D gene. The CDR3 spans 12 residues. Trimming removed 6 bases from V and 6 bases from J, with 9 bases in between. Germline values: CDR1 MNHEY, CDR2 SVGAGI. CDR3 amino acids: CASSKAGQPQHF. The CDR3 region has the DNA TGTGCCAGCAGCAAGGCTGGTCAGCCCCAGCATTTT.

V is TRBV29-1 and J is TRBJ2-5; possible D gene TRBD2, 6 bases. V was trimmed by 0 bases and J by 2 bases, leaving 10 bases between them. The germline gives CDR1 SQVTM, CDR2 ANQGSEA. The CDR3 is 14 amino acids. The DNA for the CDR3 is TGCAGCGTTGAAGATCGTAGCGGACAAGAGACCCAGTACTTC. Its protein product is CSVEDRSGQETQYF.

The CDR3, as DNA: TGTGCCAGCAGTTCCCTCTTAGGCGGGGACTACGAGCAGTACTTC. Residues: CASSSLLGGDYEQYF. This chain joins TRBV27 and TRBJ2-7; perhaps TRBD2 as D (6 bases). The germline gives CDR1 MNHEY, CDR2 SMNVEV (reference sequence). V lost 4 bases and J lost 3, with 16 bases in between. The length of the CDR3 is 15 residues.

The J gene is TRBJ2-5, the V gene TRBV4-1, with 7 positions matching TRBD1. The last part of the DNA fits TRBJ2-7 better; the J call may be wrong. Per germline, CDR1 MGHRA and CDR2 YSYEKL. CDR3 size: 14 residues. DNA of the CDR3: TGCGCCAGCAGCCAAGTCACAGGGGAGTACGAGCAGTACTTC. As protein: CASSQVTGEYEQYF.

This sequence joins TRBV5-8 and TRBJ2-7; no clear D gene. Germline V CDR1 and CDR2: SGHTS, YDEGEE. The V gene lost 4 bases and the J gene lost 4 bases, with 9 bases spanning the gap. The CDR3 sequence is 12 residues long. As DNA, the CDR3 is TGTGCCAGCAGCGCTGGGTGGTACGAGCAGTACTTC. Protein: CASSAGWYEQYF.

CDR3 nucleotides: TGTGCCAGCAGTGAAACCCGGGACAACTATGGCTACACCTTC. Protein: CASSETRDNYGYTF. The chain carries TRBV6-4 and TRBJ1-2; D possibly corresponds to TRBD1 (5 bases). V lost 3 bases and J 2 bases, leaving 10 bases between the germline ends. Per germline, CDR1 MRHNA and CDR2 SNTAGT. The CDR3 covers 14 residues.

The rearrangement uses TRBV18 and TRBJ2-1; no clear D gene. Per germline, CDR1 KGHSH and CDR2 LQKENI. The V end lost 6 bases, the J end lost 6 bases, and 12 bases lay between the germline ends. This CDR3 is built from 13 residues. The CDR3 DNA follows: TGTGCCAGCTCTAGGACGGTTTTCAATGAGCAGTTCTTC. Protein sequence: CASSRTVFNEQFF.